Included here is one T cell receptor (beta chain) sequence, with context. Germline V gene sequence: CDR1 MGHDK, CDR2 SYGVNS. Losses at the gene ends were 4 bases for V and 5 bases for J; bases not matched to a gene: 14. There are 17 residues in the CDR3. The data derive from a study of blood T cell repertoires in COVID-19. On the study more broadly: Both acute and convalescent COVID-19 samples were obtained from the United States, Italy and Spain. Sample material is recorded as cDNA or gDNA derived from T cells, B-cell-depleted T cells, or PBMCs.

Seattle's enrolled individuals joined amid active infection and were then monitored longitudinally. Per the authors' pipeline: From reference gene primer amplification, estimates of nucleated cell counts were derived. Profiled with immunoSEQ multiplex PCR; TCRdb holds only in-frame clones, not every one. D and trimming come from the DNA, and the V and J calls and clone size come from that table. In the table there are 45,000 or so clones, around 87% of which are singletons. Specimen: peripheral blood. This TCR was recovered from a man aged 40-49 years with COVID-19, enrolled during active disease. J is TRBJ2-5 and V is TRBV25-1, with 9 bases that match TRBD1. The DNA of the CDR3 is TGTGCCAGCAGTGGCCGGACAGGGGCACCCAACAGGGAGACCCAGTACTTC. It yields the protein CASSGRTGAPNRETQYF.